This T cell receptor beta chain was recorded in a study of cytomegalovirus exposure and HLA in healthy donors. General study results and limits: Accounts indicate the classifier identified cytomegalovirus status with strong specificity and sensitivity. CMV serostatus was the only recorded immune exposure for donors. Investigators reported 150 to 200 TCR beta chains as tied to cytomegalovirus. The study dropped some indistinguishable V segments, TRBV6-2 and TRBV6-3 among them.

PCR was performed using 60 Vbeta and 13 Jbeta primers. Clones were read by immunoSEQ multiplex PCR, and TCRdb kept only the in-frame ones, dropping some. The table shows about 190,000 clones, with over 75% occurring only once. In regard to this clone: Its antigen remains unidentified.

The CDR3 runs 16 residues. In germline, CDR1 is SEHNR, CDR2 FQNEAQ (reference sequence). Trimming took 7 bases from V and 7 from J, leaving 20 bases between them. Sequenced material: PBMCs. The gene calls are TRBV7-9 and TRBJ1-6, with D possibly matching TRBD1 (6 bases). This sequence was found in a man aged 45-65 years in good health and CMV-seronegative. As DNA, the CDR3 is TGTGCCAGCACCTCTGGCGGGGGCAGCGTGAATTCACCCCTCCACTTT. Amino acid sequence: CASTSGGGSVNSPLHF.